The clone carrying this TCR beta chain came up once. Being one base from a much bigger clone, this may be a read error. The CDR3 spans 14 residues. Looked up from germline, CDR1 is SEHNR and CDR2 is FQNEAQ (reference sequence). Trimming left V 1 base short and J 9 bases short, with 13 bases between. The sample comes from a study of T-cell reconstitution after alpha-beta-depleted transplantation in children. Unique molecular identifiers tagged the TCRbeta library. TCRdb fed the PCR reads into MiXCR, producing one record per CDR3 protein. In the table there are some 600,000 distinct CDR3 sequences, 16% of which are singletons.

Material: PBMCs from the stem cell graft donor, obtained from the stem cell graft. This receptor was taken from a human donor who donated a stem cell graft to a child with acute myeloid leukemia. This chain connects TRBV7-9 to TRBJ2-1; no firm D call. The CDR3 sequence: CASSLEEARREQFF. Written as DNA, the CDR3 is TGTGCCAGCAGCTTAGAGGAAGCCAGGCGTGAGCAGTTCTTC.